Here is one T cell receptor beta chain with its context. The CDR3 has 13 residues. Deletions cut 4 bases from V and 4 bases from J, with 11 bases between. Per germline, CDR1 SQVTM and CDR2 ANQGSEA. The data were obtained in a study of blood T cell repertoires in COVID-19. Looking at the study overall: From the United States, Italy and Spain came samples of acute and convalescent COVID-19. T cells, B-cell-depleted T cells, or PBMCs provided the cDNA or gDNA that served as material.

As handled by the study authors: Nucleated cell counts were estimated from reference gene primer amplification. Assay: immunoSEQ multiplex PCR; the TCRdb copy retains only in-frame clones and omits some. D and trimming come from the DNA, and the V and J calls and clone size come from that table. The profile shows about 670,000 clones, about nine tenths of them singletons. The origin of this receptor is a young woman with acute or convalescent COVID-19. Material for sequencing was peripheral blood. The chain joins TRBV29-1 to TRBJ1-3; D is possibly TRBD1 (6 bases). The chain's CDR3 is CSVVRGGGNTIYF. CDR3 sequence (DNA): TGCAGCGTTGTTAGAGGGGGAGGAAACACCATATATTTT.